The sequence of this TCR beta chain was determined in a study of shared clonotypes between healthy human individuals. Profiled with immunoSEQ multiplex PCR; TCRdb holds only in-frame clones, not every one. The table records over 2 million clones, 90% to 95% of them present only once. Concerning this clone itself: Its antigen is currently unknown.

Broader study findings: Generation probabilities were higher for clonotypes shared across all four sorted-subset donors than for unshared ones.

This CDR3 contains 14 residues. Germline V gene lookup returns CDR1 SGDLS and CDR2 YYNGEE. J lost 3 bases, V lost 3 bases, and 5 bases had no gene match. This TCR was sampled from a man aged 18 to 35 in good health. Sample: naive CD4+ T cells sorted from blood. The subset here: CD45RA+ positively selected. This chain uses TRBV9 with TRBJ1-2; 7 bases line up with TRBD1. The CDR3: CASSARQGDYGYTF. The CDR3 region has the DNA TGTGCCAGCAGCGCCCGACAGGGTGACTATGGCTACACCTTC.